This entry describes one T cell receptor beta chain. The CDR3 covers 15 residues. Germline CDR1 is SGHTA and CDR2 is FQGNSA. The J segment lost 1 base and the V segment lost 5 bases, leaving 4 bases of the junction unmatched. The sample belongs to a study of control samples from healthy donors and cancer patients. Clones were sequenced by immunoSEQ multiplex PCR, and TCRdb holds only the in-frame ones, with some missing. This sample has 170,000 or so clones, with around 94% found just once. The clonotype was recovered from a woman aged 18-29 years in good health. Sequencing used blood. This chain uses TRBV7-2 with TRBJ2-7; TRBD2 matches 11 bases. CDR3 loop: CASSPGTSGSYEQYF. The CDR3 DNA sequence: TGTGCCAGCAGCCCCGGGACTAGCGGTTCCTACGAGCAGTACTTC.